The rows below give T cell receptor beta chains drawn from one sample of a study of regulatory T cells in long-lasting Graves disease. TCRdb reprocessed the multiplex PCR reads with MiXCR, giving one entry per CDR3 protein. This table holds about half a million distinct CDR3 sequences, 12% found once. This same sample was also part of a study on T cells in Graves' hyperthyroidism and ophthalmopathy.

Source: peripheral blood mononuclear cells (PBMCs), taken at new diagnosis, from a patient treated with antithyroid drugs. These TCRs come from a woman in her 30s with Graves disease. The conserved cysteine and the conserved F or W are not part of the CDR3 here. Clone size is not always given. Where it is, it says once, few, many or a class for expanded clones.

clone_size: many; v_call: TRBV11-2; cdr3_aa: ASSLAGGSPYEQY
clone_size: many; v_call: TRBV2; cdr3_aa: ASIGGLASNEQF
clone_size: many; v_call: TRBV19; cdr3_aa: ASSIDPPSGGVNTEAF
clone_size: many; v_call: TRBV6-1; cdr3_aa: ASSEAGAYNSPLH
clone_size: NA; v_call: TRBV6-5; cdr3_aa: ASSFRTGLYNEQF
clone_size: many; v_call: TRBV5-1; cdr3_aa: ASSSGAGGPGVYNEQF
clone_size: many; v_call: TRBV12-3/TRBV12-4; cdr3_aa: ASSRNNQLAGERNEQY
clone_size: many; v_call: TRBV28; cdr3_aa: ASTRDFMNTEAF
clone_size: few; v_call: TRBV27; cdr3_aa: ASGPSTGGVF
clone_size: NA; v_call: TRBV5-4; cdr3_aa: ASSLAVAGEEAQY
clone_size: few; v_call: TRBV20-1; cdr3_aa: SALGGANVLT
clone_size: many; v_call: TRBV11-3; cdr3_aa: ASSLYLGNEQF
clone_size: few; v_call: TRBV20-1; cdr3_aa: SARDYPGLEAHEQF
clone_size: many; v_call: TRBV11-2; cdr3_aa: ASSLDRDSWTF
clone_size: NA; v_call: TRBV12-3/TRBV12-4; cdr3_aa: ASTSEGQKNTGELF
clone_size: many; v_call: TRBV12-3/TRBV12-4; cdr3_aa: ASSSGDRGLSYEQY
clone_size: many; v_call: TRBV7-9; cdr3_aa: ASSSWDRRETQY
clone_size: many; v_call: TRBV18; cdr3_aa: ANSPRQGKKTEAF
clone_size: many; v_call: TRBV28; cdr3_aa: ASSGGLEKLF
clone_size: NA; v_call: TRBV12-3/TRBV12-4; cdr3_aa: ASSKQGVPYEQY
clone_size: many; v_call: TRBV28; cdr3_aa: ASSLWSNQPQH
clone_size: NA; v_call: TRBV2; cdr3_aa: ASSRASITDTQY
clone_size: many; v_call: TRBV4-1; cdr3_aa: ASSQRLQETQY
clone_size: few; v_call: TRBV28; cdr3_aa: ASSYLYGSRPNEQF
clone_size: few; v_call: TRBV5-4; cdr3_aa: ASRKQGWAEAF
clone_size: many; v_call: TRBV2; cdr3_aa: ASSAGTEAF
clone_size: many; v_call: TRBV30; cdr3_aa: AWSKGQGLEQY